The 13 T cell receptor beta chains below were found in one sample sequenced in a study of T cells in Graves' hyperthyroidism and ophthalmopathy. RNA transcripts gave rise to amplified TCR beta CDR3 regions. First-round RT-PCR with HTBI primers amplified the TCR CDR3 region. TCRdb re-called the multiplex PCR reads with MiXCR, one entry per CDR3 protein. The sample yields about 150,000 distinct CDR3 sequences, approximately 24% seen once. The sample comprised blood. Receptors originate from a woman in her fifties or sixties with Graves' hyperthyroidism that later progressed to Graves' ophthalmopathy.

CDR3 coding DNA: TGTGCCAGCAGCTTAGTTTACAGGGGGCGAAGGGGGAGCTCCTACGAGCAGTACTTC. Its protein product is CASSLVYRGRRGSSYEQYF. The chain uses TRBV7-2 and TRBJ2-7; 9 nucleotides match TRBD1. The CDR3 totals 19 residues. V trimming: 1 base; J trimming: 0 bases; junction bases outside the gene matches: 13. CDR1 is SGHTA and CDR2 is FQGNSA in the germline V gene. Filled out from reference TRBV7-2 and TRBJ2-7, the complete variable domain reads GAGVSQSPSNKVTEKGKDVELRCDPISGHTALYWYRQSLGQGLEFLIYFQGNSAPDKSGLPSDRFSAERTGGSVSTLTIQRTQQEDSAVYLCASSLVYRGRRGSSYEQYFGPGTRLTVT.

This sequence joins TRBV12-3 or TRBV12-4 and TRBJ2-5; 10 positions match TRBD1. There are 17 residues in the CDR3. The junction had 15 bases not matched to a gene; V was cut back by 6 bases and J by 5 bases. CDR3 sequence: CASSPGTGAYVRETQYF. As DNA, the CDR3 is TGTGCCAGCAGCCCCGGGACAGGGGCCTACGTTCGGGAGACCCAGTACTTC.

There are a few counts of this clonotype. The V call is TRBV28, the J call TRBJ2-5; no clear D. V was cut by 2 bases and J by 4 bases, with 5 bases left in between. CDR1 MDHEN and CDR2 SYDVKM come from the germline V gene. This CDR3 is 12 amino acids long. The CDR3 coding sequence is TGTGCCAGCAGTTTACCGTCAGAGACCCAGTACTTC. It yields the protein CASSLPSETQYF.

This clonotype showed up just a few times. The V gene is TRBV11-3, the J gene TRBJ2-3, with TRBD2 matching over 7 bases. V trimming: 1 base; J trimming: 5 bases; junction bases outside the gene matches: 9. This CDR3 is 16 amino acids long. CDR1 SGHNT and CDR2 YENEEA come from the germline V gene. The CDR3 here is CASSLGDYSFRDTQYF. In nucleotides, the CDR3 is TGTGCCAGCAGCTTAGGGGACTATAGCTTCCGAGATACGCAGTATTTT.

This clonotype was seen a few times. The gene calls are TRBV2 and TRBJ2-3; D is uncertain. V gave up 6 bases and J gave up 3 bases, with 10 bases separating them. Germline V lookup: CDR1 SNHLY, CDR2 FYNNEI. There are 13 residues in the CDR3. The CDR3 here is CASSMGGTDTQYF. For the CDR3, the DNA is TGTGCCAGCAGCATGGGTGGGACAGATACGCAGTATTTT.

This clonotype came up many times. The chain carries TRBV24-1 and TRBJ1-2, with D perhaps TRBD1 (6 bases). Germline CDR1 KGHDR, CDR2 SFDVKD. The CDR3 is 12 residues long. Trimming left V 4 bases short and J 7 bases short, with 9 bases between. For the CDR3, the DNA is TGTGCCACCAGTGACTACAGGGCTGGCTACACCTTC. Its translation is CATSDYRAGYTF.

This clonotype was found many times. The chain links TRBV2 to TRBJ2-2; 10 positions match TRBD1. The CDR3 extends over 16 amino acids. Trimming cost V 7 bases and J 5 bases; bases outside gene matches: 10. Germline lookup yields CDR1 SNHLY and CDR2 FYNNEI. Here the CDR3 reads CASTIDRGRWTGELFF. The CDR3 DNA reads TGTGCCAGCACCATAGACAGGGGGCGCTGGACCGGGGAGCTGTTTTTT.

This clonotype was seen at least ten times. The V gene is TRBV27, the J gene TRBJ2-7; no clear D. Germline assignment: CDR1 MNHEY and CDR2 SMNVEV (reference sequence). CDR3 length: 15 residues. V was clipped by 2 bases and J by 3 bases, with 14 bases between them. The CDR3 bases are TGTGCCAGCAGTTTAACGGGCCCGGGCCTCTACGAGCAGTACTTC. Protein: CASSLTGPGLYEQYF.

This clonotype was found a few times. The junction differs from germline at one of its ends, possibly a read error. The chain uses TRBV15 and TRBJ2-1, with TRBD2 matching over 8 bases. The CDR3 totals 13 residues. The germline gives CDR1 LNHNV, CDR2 YYDKDF (reference sequence). CDR3 protein: CVTGRAINNEQFF. The CDR3 DNA sequence: TGTGTCACCGGGAGGGCTATTAACAATGAGCAGTTCTTC.

This clonotype has at least ten counts. This rearrangement joins TRBV6-1 to TRBJ2-7; TRBD1 is a possible D gene (6 bases). V dropped 6 bases and J dropped 3 bases, with 9 bases sitting between them. The length of the CDR3 is 12 residues. In germline, CDR1 is MNHNS, CDR2 SASEGT. CDR3 residues: CASSSTGYEQYF. The CDR3 DNA reads as TGTGCCAGCAGCTCGACAGGCTACGAGCAGTACTTC.

This clonotype was counted many times. The J gene is TRBJ2-7, the V gene TRBV27, with D perhaps matching TRBD1 (5 bases). This CDR3 has 15 amino acids. The V gene lost 2 bases and the J gene lost 5 bases, with 16 bases spanning the gap. Per germline, CDR1 MNHEY and CDR2 SMNVEV (reference sequence). CDR3 protein: CASSLPSQGIHEQYF. CDR3 nucleotide sequence: TGTGCCAGCAGTTTACCCAGTCAGGGTATCCACGAGCAGTACTTC.

CDR3 residues: CSARQGKNEKLFF. The DNA of the CDR3 is TGCAGCGCAAGACAGGGGAAAAATGAAAAACTGTTTTTT. This sequence joins TRBV29-1 and TRBJ1-4; 8 bases line up with TRBD1. V gave up 7 bases and J gave up 5 bases; unmatched junction bases: 6. Germline-derived CDR1 and CDR2 are SQVTM and ANQGSEA. The CDR3 consists of 13 residues.

J is TRBJ1-1 and V is TRBV11-2; TRBD1 agrees at 8 bases. Germline V gene data show CDR1 as SGHAT and CDR2 as FQNNGV. V lost 3 bases to trimming and J lost 7 bases; unmatched junction nucleotides: 7. There are 14 residues in the CDR3. The CDR3 spells CASSFGQGEFEAFF. The DNA of the CDR3 is TGTGCCAGCAGCTTCGGACAGGGCGAGTTTGAAGCTTTCTTT.